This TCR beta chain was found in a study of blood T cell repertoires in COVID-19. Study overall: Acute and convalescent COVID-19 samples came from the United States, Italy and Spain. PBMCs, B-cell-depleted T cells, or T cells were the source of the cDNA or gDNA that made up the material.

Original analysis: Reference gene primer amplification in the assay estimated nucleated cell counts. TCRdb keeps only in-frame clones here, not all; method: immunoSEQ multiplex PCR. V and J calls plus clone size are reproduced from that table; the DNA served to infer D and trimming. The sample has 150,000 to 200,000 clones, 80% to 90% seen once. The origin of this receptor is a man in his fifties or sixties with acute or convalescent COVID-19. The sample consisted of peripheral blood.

The CDR3 loop reads CASSRVGDYGYTF. CDR3 DNA: TGTGCCAGCAGCCGCGTGGGAGACTATGGCTACACCTTC. The rearrangement uses TRBV14 and TRBJ1-2; D unclear. This CDR3 is 13 amino acids long. With 4 bases removed from V and 3 bases from J, the gap between germline ends came to 9 bases. The germline gives CDR1 SGHDN, CDR2 FVKESK.